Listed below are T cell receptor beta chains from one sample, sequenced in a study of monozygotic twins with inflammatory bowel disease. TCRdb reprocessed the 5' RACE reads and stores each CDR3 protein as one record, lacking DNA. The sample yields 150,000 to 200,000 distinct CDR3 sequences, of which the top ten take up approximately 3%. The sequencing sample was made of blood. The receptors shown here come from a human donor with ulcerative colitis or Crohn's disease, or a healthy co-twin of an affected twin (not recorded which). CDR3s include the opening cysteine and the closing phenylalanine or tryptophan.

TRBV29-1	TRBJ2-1	CSVGGLQDEQFF
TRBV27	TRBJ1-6	CASSLRQGINSPLHF
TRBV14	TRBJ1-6	CATVSRRSRSYNSPLHF
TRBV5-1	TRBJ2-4	CASRETSGSGILAKNIQYF
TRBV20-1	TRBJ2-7	CSATPPLAGVEQYF
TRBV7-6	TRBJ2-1	CASSLGYRTGSYNEQFF
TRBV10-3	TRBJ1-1	CAISESPGQGVGTEAFF
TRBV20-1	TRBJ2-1	CSAILAGEQFF
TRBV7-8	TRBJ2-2	CASRFSPKGDTGELFF
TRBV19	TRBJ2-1	CASSIGQNNEQFF
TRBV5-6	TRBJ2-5	CASSSGQTQYF
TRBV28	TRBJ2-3	CASGRGGADTQYF
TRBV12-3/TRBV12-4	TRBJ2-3	CASSWGTSGGSDTQYF
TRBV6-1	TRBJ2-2	CASSVPAGAELFF
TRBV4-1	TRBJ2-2	CASRLGLAGVHTGELFF
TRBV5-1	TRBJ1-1	CASSITGQNTEAFF
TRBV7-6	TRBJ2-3	CASSNRQGAQGDTQYF
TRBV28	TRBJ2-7	CASSPLTEPHYEQYF
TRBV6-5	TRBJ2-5	CASSYPPGTGGQETQYF
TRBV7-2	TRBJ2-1	CASSLRGDEQFF
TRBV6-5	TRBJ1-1	CASGGLMNTEAFF
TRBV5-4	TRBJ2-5	CASSPTGAETQYF
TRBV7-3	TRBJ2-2	CASSSQRARTPGSCFF
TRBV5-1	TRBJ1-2	CASSETGTGGSRYGYTF
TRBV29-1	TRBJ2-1	CSVPNYNEQFF
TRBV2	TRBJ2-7	CASSESDRGYEQYF
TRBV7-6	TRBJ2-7	CASSPPGLFLEQYF
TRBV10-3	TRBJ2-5	CAISEGPTQETQYF
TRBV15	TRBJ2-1	CATSTGGLGNNEQLF
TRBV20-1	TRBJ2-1	CSALDRGRFYNEQFF